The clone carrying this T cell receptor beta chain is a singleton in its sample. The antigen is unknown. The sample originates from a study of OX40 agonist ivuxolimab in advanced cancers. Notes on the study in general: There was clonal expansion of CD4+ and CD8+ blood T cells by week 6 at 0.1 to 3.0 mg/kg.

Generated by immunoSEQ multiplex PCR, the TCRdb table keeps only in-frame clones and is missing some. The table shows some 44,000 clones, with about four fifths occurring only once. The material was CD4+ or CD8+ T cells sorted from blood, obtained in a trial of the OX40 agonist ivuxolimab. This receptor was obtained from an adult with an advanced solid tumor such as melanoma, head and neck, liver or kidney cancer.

In DNA form, the CDR3 reads TGTGCCAGCAGCTATAAGTATTCCCCCGGGACAGGGAAGAAGTCCTACGAGCAGTACTTC. As protein: CASSYKYSPGTGKKSYEQYF. This chain joins TRBV5-8 and TRBJ2-7; 9 bases match TRBD1. V gave up 3 bases and J gave up 1 base; unmatched junction bases: 20. The CDR3 is 20 amino acids. The V gene's germline CDR1 is SGHTS and CDR2 YDEGEE.